Reported below is one T cell receptor (beta chain). Antigen unknown. Germline-derived CDR1 and CDR2 are MNHNY and SVGAGI (reference sequence). V shed 2 bases and J shed 7 bases, with 14 bases lying between them. CDR3 size: 15 residues. The data are from a study of cytomegalovirus exposure and HLA in healthy donors. The study ran its PCR with 60 Vbeta and 13 Jbeta primers. Clones were read by immunoSEQ multiplex PCR, and TCRdb kept only the in-frame ones, dropping some. The data contain over 100,000 clones, 65% to 90% of them singletons. Overall study results and limits: According to a later analysis, donors in an Asian-associated ancestry cluster reportedly had fewer N-insertions than the roughly 640-donor mean. For cytomegalovirus status, the classifier reportedly gave diagnoses with high specificity and sensitivity. Among TCR sequences, most were rare, though some public TCRs appeared in many donors.

This sequence originates from a woman in her 30s in good health and CMV-seronegative. This chain connects TRBV6-6 to TRBJ1-4; D is unclear. Sequencing was done on a sample of PBMCs. The CDR3 loop is CASSYRREFTEKLFF. CDR3 bases: TGTGCCAGCAGTTACCGGAGGGAGTTTACTGAAAAACTGTTTTTT.